The clone carrying this T cell receptor (beta chain) was counted between two and nine times. The sample originates from a study of T cells in narcolepsy. The germline V gene encodes CDR1 LGHNA and CDR2 YNFKEQ. This CDR3 contains 15 residues. The V and J ends lost 6 bases and 5 bases, in that order; junction bases with no gene match: 8. This table comes from immunoSEQ multiplex PCR, and its TCRdb copy is limited to in-frame clones, with some not included. The data contain under 30,000 clones, around 83% of them singletons. What was sequenced was CD45RA- memory CD4+ T cells from PBMCs. V gene TRBV4-2 combines with J gene TRBJ1-4, with 8 nucleotides matching TRBD1. This TCR was recovered from a human donor with narcolepsy. The CDR3 bases are TGTGCCAGCAGTGAGACAGGGGCTGGAAATGAAAAACTGTTTTTT. Amino acid sequence: CASSETGAGNEKLFF.